This TCR beta chain was documented in a study of neurological immune-mediated disorders. Across the study: The roughly 34 patients with multiple sclerosis comprised about 31 relapsing-remitting cases and 3 secondary progressive cases.

This clonotype has ten or more counts. Its specificity is not known. Study conclusions and caveats: Phylogenetic grouping assigned the repertoires of 18 of 34 multiple sclerosis patients to one related-CDR3 cluster, which constitutes a possible signature. Private repertoires in all groups were suggested, as expanded clones shared no CDR3 amino acid sequences across subjects.

TCRdb independently ran MiXCR on the 5' RACE reads; one entry per CDR3 protein. The repertoire consists of under 60,000 distinct CDR3 sequences, with 5.8% occurring once and the leading ten covering roughly 1.5%. Sorted libraries were derived from over 850,000 CD4+ or CD8+ T cells. Sequences were obtained from CD4+ T cells from blood. The source of this sequence is a woman between 18 and 30 years old with multiple sclerosis.

The CDR3: CASSWDRGVSQETQYF. CDR3 bases: TGTGCCAGCAGTTGGGACAGGGGGGTTTCCCAAGAGACCCAGTACTTC. The V call is TRBV6-5, the J call TRBJ2-5; 11 positions agree with TRBD1. This CDR3 is 16 amino acids long. Germline CDR1 and CDR2: MNHEY and SVGAGI. Germline trimming cut 4 bases from V and 1 base from J; bases unmatched to any gene: 5.